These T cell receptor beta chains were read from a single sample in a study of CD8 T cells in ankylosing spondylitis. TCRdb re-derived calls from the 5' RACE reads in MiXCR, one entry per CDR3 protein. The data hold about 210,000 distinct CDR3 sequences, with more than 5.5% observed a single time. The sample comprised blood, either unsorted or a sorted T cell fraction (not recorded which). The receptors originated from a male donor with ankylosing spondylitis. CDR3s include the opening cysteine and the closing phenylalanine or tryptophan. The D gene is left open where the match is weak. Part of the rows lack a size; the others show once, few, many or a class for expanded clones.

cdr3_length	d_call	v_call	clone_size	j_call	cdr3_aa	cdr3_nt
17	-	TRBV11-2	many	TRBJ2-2	CASSYNRGLPNTGELFF	TGTGCCAGCAGTTACAACAGGGGACTACCGAACACCGGGGAGCTGTTTTTT
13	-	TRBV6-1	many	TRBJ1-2	CASTFRGSYGYTF	TGTGCCAGTACCTTTCGAGGGTCCTATGGCTACACCTTC
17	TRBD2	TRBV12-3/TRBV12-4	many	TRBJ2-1	CASSLSPTGGRFVEQFF	TGTGCCAGCAGTTTATCTCCTACGGGGGGGCGGTTCGTTGAGCAGTTCTTC
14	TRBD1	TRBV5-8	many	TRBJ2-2	CASSWTGRAGELFF	TGTGCCAGCAGCTGGACAGGGAGAGCCGGGGAGCTGTTTTTT
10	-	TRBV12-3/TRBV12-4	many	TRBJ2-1	CASSEDEQFF	TGTGCCAGCAGTGAAGATGAGCAGTTCTTC
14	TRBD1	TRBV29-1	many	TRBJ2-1	CSKTGTGKYNEQFF	TGCAGCAAAACCGGGACAGGGAAATACAATGAGCAGTTCTTC
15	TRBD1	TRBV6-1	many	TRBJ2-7	CASSDMGQVSYEQYF	TGTGCCAGCAGTGATATGGGACAGGTTTCCTACGAGCAGTACTTC
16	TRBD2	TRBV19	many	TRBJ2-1	CASTLNPSGRSNEQFF	TGTGCCAGTACCCTAAACCCAAGCGGGAGAAGCAATGAGCAGTTCTTC
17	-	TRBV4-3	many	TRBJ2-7	CASSQDGSGTSVYEQYF	TGCGCCAGCAGCCAAGATGGGTCAGGGACTTCTGTGTACGAGCAGTACTTC
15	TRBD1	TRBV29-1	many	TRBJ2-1	CSVGGDREGRGEQFF	TGCAGCGTTGGCGGGGACAGGGAGGGGAGGGGTGAGCAGTTCTTC
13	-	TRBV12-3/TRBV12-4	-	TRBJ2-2	CASSLGGIRELFF	TGTGCCAGCAGTTTAGGAGGGATCCGGGAGCTGTTTTTT
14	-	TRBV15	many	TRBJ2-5	CATSRGGEEETQYF	TGTGCCACCAGCAGAGGCGGAGAAGAAGAGACCCAGTACTTC
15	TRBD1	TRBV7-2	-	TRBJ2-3	CASSWGTGVTDTQYF	TGTGCCAGCAGCTGGGGGACAGGGGTCACAGATACGCAGTATTTT
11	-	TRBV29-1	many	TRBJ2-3	CSGRDSGVQYF	TGCAGCGGACGGGACTCAGGAGTGCAGTATTTT
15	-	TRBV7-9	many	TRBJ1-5	CASSSSQAGNQPQHF	TGTGCCAGCAGCTCCTCACAGGCGGGCAATCAGCCCCAGCATTTT
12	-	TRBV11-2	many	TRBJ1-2	CASSFGTFGYTF	TGTGCCAGCAGCTTCGGGACATTTGGCTACACCTTC
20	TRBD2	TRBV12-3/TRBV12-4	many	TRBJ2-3	CASSLGGLAGVVGGTDTQYF	TGTGCCAGCAGTTTAGGGGGACTAGCGGGAGTCGTAGGAGGCACAGATACGCAGTATTTT
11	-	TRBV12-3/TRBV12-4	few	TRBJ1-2	CASSAGVEYTF	TGTGCCAGCAGCGCAGGGGTCGAATACACCTTC
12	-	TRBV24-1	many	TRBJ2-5	CASEDSEETQYF	TGTGCCTCGGAGGACTCGGAGGAGACCCAGTACTTC
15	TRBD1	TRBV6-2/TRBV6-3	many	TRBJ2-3	CASLPGTGIPDTQYF	TGTGCCAGCCTCCCTGGGACAGGGATACCAGATACGCAGTATTTT
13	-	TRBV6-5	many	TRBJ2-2	CASSYAVPGELFF	TGTGCCAGCAGTTACGCAGTTCCCGGGGAGCTGTTTTTT
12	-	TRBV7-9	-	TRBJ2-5	CATKGLRETQYF	TGTGCCACCAAAGGACTTCGAGAGACCCAGTACTTC
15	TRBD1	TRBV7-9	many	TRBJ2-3	CASGSAGGPADTQYF	TGTGCCAGCGGATCTGCAGGGGGTCCCGCGGATACGCAGTATTTT
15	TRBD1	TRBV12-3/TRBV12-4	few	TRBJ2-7	CASSLGDSLVYEQYF	TGTGCCAGCAGTCTTGGGGACAGTCTGGTGTACGAGCAGTACTTC
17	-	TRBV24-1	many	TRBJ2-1	CATSDLGLGAGVDEQFF	TGTGCCACCAGTGATTTGGGTTTGGGGGCCGGAGTCGATGAGCAGTTCTTC
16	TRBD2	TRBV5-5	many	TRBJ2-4	CASSVGAGVAKNIQYF	TGTGCCAGCAGCGTAGGGGCGGGGGTAGCCAAAAACATTCAGTACTTC
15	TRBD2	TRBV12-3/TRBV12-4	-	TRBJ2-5	CASSYRGRPAETQYF	TGTGCCAGCAGCTACCGCGGGAGACCCGCAGAGACCCAGTACTTC
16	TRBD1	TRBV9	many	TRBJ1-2	CASSGVRDRGFYGYTF	TGTGCCAGCAGCGGGGTGAGGGACAGGGGCTTCTATGGCTACACCTTC
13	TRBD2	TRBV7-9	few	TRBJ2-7	CASKQAGDWEQYF	TGTGCCAGCAAGCAAGCGGGAGACTGGGAGCAGTACTTC
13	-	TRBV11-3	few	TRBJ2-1	CASSFRGANEQFF	TGTGCCAGCAGCTTTCGGGGGGCGAATGAGCAGTTCTTC
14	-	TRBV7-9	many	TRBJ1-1	CASSLQTPFSEAFF	TGTGCCAGCAGCTTACAAACCCCGTTCTCTGAAGCTTTCTTT
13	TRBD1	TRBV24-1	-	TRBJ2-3	CATGDRETDTQYF	TGTGCCACCGGGGACAGGGAAACAGATACGCAGTATTTT
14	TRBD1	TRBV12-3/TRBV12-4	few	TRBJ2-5	CASSPGTGDETQYF	TGTGCCAGCAGCCCCGGGACAGGGGATGAGACCCAGTACTTC
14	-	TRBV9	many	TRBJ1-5	CASSQGGVEQPQHF	TGTGCCAGCAGCCAAGGGGGAGTGGAGCAGCCCCAGCATTTT
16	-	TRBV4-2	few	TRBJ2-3	CASSQDLRAGTDTQYF	TGCGCCAGCAGCCAAGATTTGAGGGCGGGCACAGATACGCAGTATTTT
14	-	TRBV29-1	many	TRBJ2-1	CSGEGSGGGDEQFF	TGCAGCGGGGAGGGTAGCGGAGGGGGCGATGAGCAGTTCTTC
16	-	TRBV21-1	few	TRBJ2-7	CASTEKPQGAPYEQYF	TGTGCCAGCACTGAAAAGCCACAGGGGGCGCCGTACGAGCAGTACTTC
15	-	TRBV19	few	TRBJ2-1	CASSTQRSSYNEQFF	TGTGCCAGTAGTACTCAGCGGAGCTCCTACAATGAGCAGTTCTTC
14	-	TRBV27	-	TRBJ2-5	CASSFLDHQETQYF	TGTGCCAGCAGTTTTCTGGACCATCAAGAGACCCAGTACTTC
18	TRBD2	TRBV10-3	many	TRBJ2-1	CAIREIPGLGPSYNEQFF	TGTGCCATCAGAGAAATACCGGGACTAGGTCCCTCCTACAATGAGCAGTTCTTC
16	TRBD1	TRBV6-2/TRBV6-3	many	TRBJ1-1	CASSFMWGQGSTEAFF	TGTGCCAGCAGTTTCATGTGGGGACAGGGTTCCACTGAAGCTTTCTTT
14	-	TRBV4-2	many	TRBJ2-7	CASSQEEGTYEQYF	TGTGCCAGCAGCCAAGAAGAGGGGACCTACGAGCAGTACTTC
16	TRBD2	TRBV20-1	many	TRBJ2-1	CSARWLAGVSYNEQFF	TGCAGTGCTAGATGGCTAGCGGGAGTGTCCTACAATGAGCAGTTCTTC
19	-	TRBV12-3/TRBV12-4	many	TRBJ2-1	CASKGGQGASGSSYNEQFF	TGTGCCAGCAAAGGGGGCCAGGGGGCTAGCGGCAGCTCCTACAATGAGCAGTTCTTC
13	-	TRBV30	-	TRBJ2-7	CAWSVQPGYEQYF	TGTGCCTGGAGTGTACAACCGGGGTACGAGCAGTACTTC
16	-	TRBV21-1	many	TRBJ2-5	CASSKVETSGQETQYF	TGTGCCAGCAGCAAAGTCGAGACTAGCGGCCAAGAGACCCAGTACTTC